The next 14 T cell receptor beta chains were all read from a single sample in a study of blood T cell repertoires in COVID-19. Only in-frame clones appear in the TCRdb table, and some are missing; sequencing was by immunoSEQ multiplex PCR. The sample holds over 150,000 clones, about 88% seen once. The material sequenced was peripheral blood. The receptors derive from a man over 45 with COVID-19, enrolled during active disease.

This chain connects TRBV6-5 to TRBJ2-7; D might be TRBD1 (6 bases). The V end was cut by 6 bases, the J end by 6 bases, with 18 bases between. Germline V gene lookup returns CDR1 MNHEY and CDR2 SVGAGI. The CDR3 consists of 14 residues. As DNA, the CDR3 is TGTGCCAGCAGCACCTCAACAGGGAGCGGCGAGCAGTACTTC. Translated: CASSTSTGSGEQYF.

J is TRBJ2-1 and V is TRBV12-3 or TRBV12-4; the match to TRBD2 covers 11 bases. The CDR3 has 13 amino acids. Trimming at V came to 6 bases and at J to 10 bases, leaving 5 bases not matched to a gene. CDR3 nucleotide sequence: TGTGCCAGCAGACTAGCGGGAGCTTTAGAGCAGTTCTTC. It translates to CASRLAGALEQFF.

The chain uses TRBV19 and TRBJ2-1; no reliable D call. Per the germline V gene, CDR1 is LNHDA and CDR2 is SQIVND (reference sequence). This CDR3 is built from 16 residues. The ends were cut back, 4 bases at V and 5 bases at J, with 18 bases in the middle. The CDR3 loop reads CASSTPSSSNNNEQFF. In DNA form, the CDR3 reads TGTGCCAGTAGTACACCTTCTAGTTCAAACAACAATGAGCAGTTCTTC. Based on the CDR3 plus reference TRBV19 and TRBJ2-1, the full variable domain is DGGITQSPKYLFRKEGQNVTLSCEQNLNHDAMYWYRQDPGQGLRLIYYSQIVNDFQKGDIAEGYSVSREKKESFPLTVTSAQKNPTAFYLCASSTPSSSNNNEQFFGPGTRLTVL.

The rearrangement uses TRBV7-9 and TRBJ1-4, with D tentatively TRBD1 (5 bases). CDR3 length: 16 residues. From germline, CDR1 is SEHNR and CDR2 FQNEAQ (reference sequence). Trimming shortened V by 5 bases and J by 6 bases, and 19 bases separated the two germline ends. The CDR3 sequence is CASSMSQGSGDEKLFF. The CDR3, as DNA: TGTGCCAGCAGCATGTCCCAGGGTAGTGGCGATGAAAAACTGTTTTTT.

The chain uses TRBV5-1 and TRBJ2-1, with TRBD2 matching 7 bases. The CDR3 has 16 amino acids. J gave up 1 base and V 6 bases, and 10 bases lay outside the gene matches. Germline V gene lookup returns CDR1 SGHRS and CDR2 YFSETQ. DNA for the CDR3: TGCGCCAGCACCTATGGGACGGGGGGATCCTACAATGAGCAGTTCTTC. Its translation is CASTYGTGGSYNEQFF.

The J gene is TRBJ1-1, the V gene TRBV11-2; D possibly corresponds to TRBD1 (5 bases). CDR3 length: 13 amino acids. Trimming removed 0 bases at V and 11 bases at J, with 13 bases between. From germline, CDR1 is SGHAT and CDR2 FQNNGV. CDR3 nucleotide sequence: TGTGCCAGCAGCTTAGATCATCAGTCAGGGGCTTTCTTT. It yields the protein CASSLDHQSGAFF.

This chain uses TRBV7-2 with TRBJ2-7; 7 nucleotides match TRBD1. CDR1 is SGHTA and CDR2 is FQGNSA in the germline V gene. This CDR3 is 15 amino acids long. Trimming cost V 2 bases and J 5 bases; bases outside gene matches: 9. The CDR3 coding sequence is TGTGCCAGCAGCTTAACTGGGACAGCCTTAAACGAGCAGTACTTC. Protein product: CASSLTGTALNEQYF.

The chain joins TRBV7-8 to TRBJ1-3; TRBD1 matches at 7 bases. This CDR3 spans 15 amino acids. The V gene's germline CDR1 is SGHVS and CDR2 FQNEAQ. V lost 3 bases and J lost 5; bases outside the gene matches: 7. CDR3 in DNA: TGTGCCAGCAGCTTGGGGTTACAGGGGAGAAACACCATATATTTT. It specifies CASSLGLQGRNTIYF.

This clone was picked up a small number of times. V is TRBV3-1 (or the pseudogene TRBV3-2) and J is TRBJ1-5; perhaps TRBD1 as D (5 bases). CDR1 LGHDT and CDR2 YNNKEL come from the germline V gene (reference sequence). The CDR3 sequence is 15 residues long. The V and J ends lost 4 bases and 0 bases respectively, with 10 bases between them. CDR3: CASSPRGYSNQPQHF. The CDR3 bases are TGTGCCAGCAGCCCGCGGGGGTATAGCAATCAGCCCCAGCATTTT.

This clone was seen once. The chain uses TRBV3-1 (or the pseudogene TRBV3-2) and TRBJ2-7; TRBD1 is a possible D gene (5 bases). Germline V CDR1 and CDR2: LGHDT, YNNKEL (reference sequence). Trimming removed 1 base from V and 1 base from J, with 8 bases in between. CDR3 length: 14 amino acids. The CDR3 DNA follows: TGTGCCAGCAGCCAAGGACAGATATCCTACGAGCAGTACTTC. Translating gives CASSQGQISYEQYF.

V and J are TRBV7-9 and TRBJ2-3; 10 bases map to TRBD2. Trimming at V came to 3 bases and at J to 2 bases, leaving 11 bases not matched to a gene. Germline V lookup: CDR1 SEHNR, CDR2 FQNEAQ (reference sequence). The CDR3 runs to 18 residues. This CDR3 is CASSFHSGRARATDTQYF. In nucleotides, the CDR3 is TGTGCCAGCAGCTTTCACAGCGGGAGGGCCAGGGCCACAGATACGCAGTATTTT.

V gene TRBV5-1 combines with J gene TRBJ1-3, with TRBD1 matching 9 bases. V trimming: 4 bases; J trimming: 3 bases; junction bases outside the gene matches: 8. CDR3 length: 16 amino acids. Germline CDR1 is SGHRS and CDR2 is YFSETQ. CDR3 sequence: CASSITGTGFGNTIYF. CDR3 sequence (DNA): TGCGCCAGCAGCATAACCGGGACAGGGTTTGGAAACACCATATATTTT.

This clone was counted a few times. This sequence joins TRBV7-9 and TRBJ2-7, with 7 nucleotides matching TRBD1. Trimming removed 5 bases from V and 2 bases from J; junction bases left unmatched: 3. The CDR3 is 13 residues long. Germline loops: CDR1 SEHNR, CDR2 FQNEAQ (reference sequence). The DNA of the CDR3 is TGTGCCAGCAGCCGGGACAGCCCCTACGAGCAGTACTTC. It specifies CASSRDSPYEQYF. Variable domain in full (rest from reference TRBV7-9 and TRBJ2-7): DTGVSQNPRHKITKRGQNVTFRCDPISEHNRLYWYRQTLGQGPEFLTYFQNEAQLEKSRLLSDRFSAERPKGSFSTLEIQRTEQGDSAMYLCASSRDSPYEQYFGPGTRLTVT.

V usage is TRBV25-1 and J usage is TRBJ2-3; 9 positions agree with TRBD1. CDR1 and CDR2 (germline): MGHDK, SYGVNS. This CDR3 is 15 amino acids long. The V segment lost 4 bases and the J segment 4 bases; nucleotides outside the gene matches: 6. CDR3 sequence: CASSVGTGSADTQYF. The CDR3 DNA reads as TGTGCCAGCAGTGTCGGGACAGGGAGTGCAGATACGCAGTATTTT.